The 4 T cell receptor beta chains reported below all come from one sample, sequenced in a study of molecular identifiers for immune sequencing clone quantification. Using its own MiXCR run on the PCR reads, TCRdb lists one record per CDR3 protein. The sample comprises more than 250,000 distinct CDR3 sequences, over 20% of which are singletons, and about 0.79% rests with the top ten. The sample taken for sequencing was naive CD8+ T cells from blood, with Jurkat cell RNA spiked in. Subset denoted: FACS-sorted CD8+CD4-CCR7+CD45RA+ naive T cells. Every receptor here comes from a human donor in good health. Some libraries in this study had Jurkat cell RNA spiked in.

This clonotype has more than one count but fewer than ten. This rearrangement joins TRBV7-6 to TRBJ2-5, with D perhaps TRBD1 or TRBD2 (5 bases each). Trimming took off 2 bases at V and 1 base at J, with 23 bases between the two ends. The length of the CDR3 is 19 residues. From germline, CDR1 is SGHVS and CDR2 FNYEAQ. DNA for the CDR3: TGTGCCAGCAGCTTAAGTCTCGGGGCGACGGAGGCGGGCCAAGAGACCCAGTACTTC. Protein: CASSLSLGATEAGQETQYF.

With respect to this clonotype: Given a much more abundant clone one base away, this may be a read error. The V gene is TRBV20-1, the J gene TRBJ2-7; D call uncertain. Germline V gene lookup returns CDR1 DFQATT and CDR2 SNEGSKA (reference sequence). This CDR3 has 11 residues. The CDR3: CSARLGYDQYF. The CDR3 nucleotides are TGCAGTGCACGACTGGGATACGACCAGTACTTC.

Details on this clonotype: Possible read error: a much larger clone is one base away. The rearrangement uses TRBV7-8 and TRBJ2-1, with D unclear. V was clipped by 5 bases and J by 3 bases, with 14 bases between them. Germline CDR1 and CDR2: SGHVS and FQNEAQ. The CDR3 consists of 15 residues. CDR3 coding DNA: TGTGCCAGCAGCCCCTGTGAGGCAGGCTACAATGAGCAGTTCTTC. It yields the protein CASSPCEAGYNEQFF.

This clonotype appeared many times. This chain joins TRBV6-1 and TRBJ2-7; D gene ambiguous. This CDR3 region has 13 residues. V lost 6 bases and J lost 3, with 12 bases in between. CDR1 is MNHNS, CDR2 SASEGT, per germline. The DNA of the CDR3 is TGTGCCAGCAGAGACCAACCTCACTACGAGCAGTACTTC. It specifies CASRDQPHYEQYF.